This T cell receptor (beta chain) is drawn from a study of cytomegalovirus exposure and HLA in healthy donors. The PCR was carried out with 60 Vbeta primers and 13 Jbeta primers. Measured with immunoSEQ multiplex PCR; TCRdb has only the in-frame clones, and not every one. The sample yields more than 150,000 clones, about 75% seen once. The V and J ends lost 5 bases and 2 bases respectively, with 14 bases between them. Per germline, CDR1 MNHNS and CDR2 SASEGT. The CDR3 runs to 15 residues. For this clone: What it binds is unknown.

Whole-study results and caveats: TCR beta V- and J-gene trimming was later associated with a missense DCLRE1C variant. Under in vitro conditions, a few CMV-associated chains were confirmed as specific for CMV antigens. Most subjects' HLA-A and HLA-B alleles were reportedly predicted from TCR beta sequences. Earlier analysis found most TCR beta V segments productive about 90% or about 30% of the time.

The receptor was isolated from a woman aged 40-49 years in good health and CMV-seropositive. The sample taken for sequencing was PBMCs. V usage is TRBV6-1 and J usage is TRBJ2-3, with a tentative D call TRBD1 (6 bases). Written as DNA, the CDR3 is TGTGCCAGCAGTACGCGTGGACAGACCACAGATACGCAGTATTTT. Protein product: CASSTRGQTTDTQYF.